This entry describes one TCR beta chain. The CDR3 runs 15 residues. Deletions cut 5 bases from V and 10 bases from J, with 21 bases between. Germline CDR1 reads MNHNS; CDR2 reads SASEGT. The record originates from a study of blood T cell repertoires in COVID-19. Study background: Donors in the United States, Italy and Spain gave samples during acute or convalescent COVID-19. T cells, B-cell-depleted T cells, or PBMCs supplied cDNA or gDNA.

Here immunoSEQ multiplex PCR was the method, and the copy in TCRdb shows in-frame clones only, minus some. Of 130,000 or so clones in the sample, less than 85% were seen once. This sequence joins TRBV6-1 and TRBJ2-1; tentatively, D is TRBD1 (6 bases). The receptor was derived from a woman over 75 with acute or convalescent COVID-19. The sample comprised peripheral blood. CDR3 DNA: TGTGCCAGCAGTTCTACCGGGACATACATTCAGGAGCAGTTCTTC. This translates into CASSSTGTYIQEQFF.